This T cell receptor (beta chain) was recorded in a study of blood T cell repertoires in COVID-19. On the study more broadly: Specimens from acute and convalescent COVID-19 originated in the United States, Italy and Spain. From T cells, B-cell-depleted T cells, or PBMCs came the material, which was cDNA or gDNA.

Germline CDR1 reads MNHEY; CDR2 reads SVGAGI. The CDR3 consists of 12 residues. V was clipped by 5 bases and J by 8 bases, with 12 bases between them. Original handling: Scientists estimated how many nucleated cells there were by amplifying reference gene primers. Clones were read by immunoSEQ multiplex PCR, and TCRdb kept only the in-frame ones, dropping some. That table gives V, J and clone size, and the DNA gave D and trimming. The profile shows 300,000 or so clones, 88% of them singletons. This chain joins TRBV6-5 and TRBJ1-2, with D perhaps TRBD1 (5 bases). Specimen: peripheral blood. This receptor was obtained from a woman aged 25 to 39 who had recovered from COVID-19. CDR3 protein: CASSPRGSGYTF. The CDR3 bases are TGTGCCAGCAGTCCAAGGGGATCGGGCTACACCTTC.